One and the same sample provided the 22 T cell receptor beta chains below, sequenced in a study of identical twins. TCRdb independently ran MiXCR on the 5' RACE reads; one entry per CDR3 protein. The repertoire holds about 900,000 distinct CDR3 sequences, with 9% to 15% as singletons. A further study also used this sample, focusing on yellow fever vaccine responses in identical twins.

The sequencing input was PBMCs. These receptors were collected from a woman younger than 35 in good health.

This clonotype was observed many times. The chain couples TRBV12-3 or TRBV12-4 to TRBJ2-1; the match to TRBD1 covers 7 bases. Trimming at V came to 6 bases and at J to 8 bases, leaving 4 bases not matched to a gene. This CDR3 has 12 amino acids. CDR3 protein: CASRRGLDEQFF. The CDR3 nucleotides read TGTGCCAGCAGAAGGGGGCTTGATGAGCAGTTCTTC.

This clonotype was counted at least ten times. The chain is built from TRBV18 and TRBJ2-5; the D is unclear. Germline V lookup: CDR1 KGHSH, CDR2 LQKENI. Trimming took off 0 bases at V and 1 base at J, with 3 bases between the two ends. The CDR3 runs 13 residues. CDR3 sequence (DNA): TGTGCCAGCTCACCACCGGCCCAAGAGACCCAGTACTTC. This codes for CASSPPAQETQYF.

The chain has TRBV3-1 and TRBJ2-1, with 8 bases that match TRBD2. This CDR3 has 17 residues. Germline assignment: CDR1 LGHDT and CDR2 YNNKEL (reference sequence). V gave up 5 bases and J gave up 3 bases; unmatched junction bases: 12. CDR3 nucleotides: TGTGCCAGCAGCTCCCGGTCGGTAGCGGGACTCTACAATGAGCAGTTCTTC. As protein: CASSSRSVAGLYNEQFF.

The rearrangement uses TRBV11-1 and TRBJ1-2, with 8 bases fitting TRBD1. After removal of 5 bases from V and 4 bases from J, the junction contained 9 bases not matched to a gene. The CDR3 is 15 amino acids. CDR1 and CDR2 from the germline V gene are SGHAT and FQDESV (reference sequence). CDR3 sequence: CASSTTGTGVYGYTF. The CDR3 DNA follows: TGTGCCAGCAGCACGACCGGGACAGGTGTCTATGGCTACACCTTC.

The genes are TRBV29-1 and TRBJ2-2; a possible D gene is TRBD1 (5 bases). V dropped 5 bases and J dropped 4 bases, with 14 bases sitting between them. Germline CDR1 reads SQVTM; CDR2 reads ANQGSEA. The CDR3 loop spans 14 amino acids. The CDR3 sequence: CSVSDSGITGELFF. For the CDR3, the DNA is TGCAGCGTTTCCGACAGTGGGATCACCGGGGAGCTGTTTTTT.

There are many counts of this clonotype. This chain connects TRBV24-1 to TRBJ2-1; D is perhaps TRBD2 (5 bases). V lost 3 bases and J 8 bases, leaving 13 bases between the germline ends. CDR1 is KGHDR, CDR2 SFDVKD, per germline. The CDR3 loop spans 14 amino acids. The CDR3 sequence is CATSDRLSGDEQFF. CDR3 nucleotides: TGTGCCACCAGTGATCGACTGTCCGGGGATGAGCAGTTCTTC.

This sequence joins TRBV7-2 and TRBJ1-5, with a tentative D call TRBD1 (5 bases). The germline gives CDR1 SGHTA, CDR2 FQGNSA. CDR3 size: 15 residues. Trimming removed 1 base from V and 6 bases from J, with 13 bases in between. CDR3 sequence: CASSLDPGSGQPQHF. CDR3 in DNA: TGTGCCAGCAGCTTAGATCCAGGGAGCGGTCAGCCCCAGCATTTT.

This clonotype was counted at least ten times. The chain uses TRBV4-1 and TRBJ1-4; D gene ambiguous. Germline lookup yields CDR1 MGHRA and CDR2 YSYEKL. This CDR3 has 15 amino acids. V was clipped by 3 bases and J by 4 bases, with 12 bases between them. CDR3: CASSHSGQNNEKLFF. The CDR3 DNA reads TGCGCCAGCAGCCATTCTGGGCAGAATAATGAAAAACTGTTTTTT.

The chain employs TRBV20-1 and TRBJ2-3; D not resolved. Germline assignment: CDR1 DFQATT and CDR2 SNEGSKA (reference sequence). V lost 6 bases and J lost 0, with 13 bases in between. The length of the CDR3 is 14 residues. CDR3 coding DNA: TGCAGTGCCGATCGGGTACTTAGCACAGATACGCAGTATTTT. This translates into CSADRVLSTDTQYF.

The table lists this clonotype with many counts. The CDR3 loop reads CASSLVNEQYF. The CDR3 DNA reads as TGTGCCAGCAGCTTAGTAAATGAGCAGTACTTC. V usage is TRBV7-9 and J usage is TRBJ2-7; D call uncertain. The V gene lost 1 base and the J gene lost 7 bases, with 5 bases spanning the gap. This CDR3 spans 11 amino acids. Germline V gene sequence: CDR1 SEHNR, CDR2 FQNEAQ (reference sequence).

The sample holds many counts of this clonotype. This rearrangement joins TRBV5-1 to TRBJ1-2; the match to TRBD1 covers 7 bases. The junction had 2 bases not matched to a gene; V was cut back by 0 bases and J by 6 bases. The length of the CDR3 is 13 residues. The germline gives CDR1 SGHRS, CDR2 YFSETQ. As DNA, the CDR3 is TGCGCCAGCAGCTTGGGCAGGGGGGATGGCTACACCTTC. Translating it yields CASSLGRGDGYTF.

This clonotype was counted at least ten times. V and J are TRBV5-1 and TRBJ2-1; TRBD1 matches at 7 bases. With 0 bases clipped from V and 6 bases from J, the junction kept 3 bases outside the gene matches. Looked up from germline, CDR1 is SGHRS and CDR2 is YFSETQ. The CDR3 has 14 residues. CDR3 residues: CASSLGQGFNEQFF. CDR3 coding DNA: TGCGCCAGCAGCTTGGGACAGGGCTTCAATGAGCAGTTCTTC.

In this sample, this clonotype turned up a few times. V is TRBV11-2 and J is TRBJ2-7; 7 bases fit TRBD2. Germline V lookup: CDR1 SGHAT, CDR2 FQNNGV. This CDR3 is 16 amino acids long. V shed 5 bases, J shed 2 bases, and the junction held 12 bases outside the gene matches. The CDR3 protein is CASSPRGRGSTYEQYV. In nucleotides, the CDR3 is TGTGCCAGCAGCCCCCGGGGGAGGGGAAGTACCTACGAGCAGTACGTC.

In its sample, this clonotype was seen a few times. The gene calls are TRBV4-1 and TRBJ2-1; TRBD2 matches 12 bases. Germline V gene sequence: CDR1 MGHRA, CDR2 YSYEKL. V trimming: 8 bases; J trimming: 0 bases; junction bases outside the gene matches: 17. The CDR3 sequence is 20 residues long. DNA of the CDR3: TGCGCCAGCTGTCCTACTCCGGGACTAGCGGGTACGAGCTCCTACAATGAGCAGTTCTTC. Amino acids: CASCPTPGLAGTSSYNEQFF.

The chain is built from TRBV12-3 or TRBV12-4 and TRBJ2-3; D might be TRBD2 (5 bases). V gave up 5 bases and J gave up 10 bases, with 13 bases separating them. This CDR3 region has 12 residues. The CDR3 coding sequence is TGTGCCAGCAGTAAAATCGGGAACTCGCAGTATTTT. This translates into CASSKIGNSQYF.

This clonotype was observed a few times. The chain is built from TRBV20-1 and TRBJ2-7, with D possibly being TRBD2 (6 bases). V gave up 2 bases and J gave up 4 bases, with 12 bases separating them. The germline V gene encodes CDR1 DFQATT and CDR2 SNEGSKA (reference sequence). The CDR3 totals 13 residues. The chain's CDR3 is CSARSREFYEQYF. The CDR3 nucleotides read TGCAGTGCTAGAAGTCGGGAGTTTTACGAGCAGTACTTC.

V usage is TRBV7-8 and J usage is TRBJ2-1; 7 bases match TRBD1. The germline CDR1 and CDR2 sequences are SGHVS and FQNEAQ. V was pared by 1 base and J by 6 bases, with 3 bases of the junction left unmatched. CDR3 length: 14 residues. CDR3 DNA: TGTGCCAGCAGCTTAGGGGACAGACCCAATGAGCAGTTCTTC. Its protein product is CASSLGDRPNEQFF.

This clonotype was detected only a few times. The chain uses TRBV12-3 or TRBV12-4 and TRBJ2-1, with D tentatively TRBD2 (5 bases). There are 16 residues in the CDR3. The V and J ends lost 3 bases and 0 bases respectively, with 12 bases between them. The CDR3 is CASSFGQRYSYNEQFF. The CDR3 DNA follows: TGTGCCAGCAGTTTCGGCCAGCGGTACTCCTACAATGAGCAGTTCTTC.

This clonotype was detected a few times. The chain recombines TRBV7-8 with TRBJ2-7; 12 bases are shared with TRBD2. This CDR3 is 15 amino acids long. The germline V gene encodes CDR1 SGHVS and CDR2 FQNEAQ. V trimming: 4 bases; J trimming: 6 bases; junction bases outside the gene matches: 7. The CDR3 loop is CASSSWTSGISEQYF. CDR3 DNA: TGTGCCAGCAGCTCTTGGACTAGCGGGATTAGCGAGCAGTACTTC.

This clonotype has more than one count but fewer than ten. The CDR3 here is CASSLPGLPDTQYF. CDR3 DNA: TGCGCCAGCAGCTTACCGGGACTCCCAGATACGCAGTATTTT. The rearrangement links TRBV5-1 to TRBJ2-3, with a possible D match to TRBD2 (6 bases). Germline CDR1 is SGHRS and CDR2 is YFSETQ. Trimming took off 2 bases at V and 4 bases at J, with 11 bases between the two ends. The CDR3 runs to 14 residues.

This clonotype has a handful of counts. The rearrangement joins TRBV7-9 to TRBJ2-5; no definite D call. The CDR3 loop spans 13 amino acids. Germline CDR1 is SEHNR and CDR2 is FQNEAQ (reference sequence). Deletions cut 7 bases from V and 3 bases from J, with 12 bases between. The CDR3 sequence: CASTPGLEETQYF. The CDR3 DNA is TGTGCCAGCACCCCCGGGCTCGAAGAGACCCAGTACTTC.

The chain joins TRBV7-8 to TRBJ2-3; 9 positions match TRBD2. CDR3 length equals 15 residues. Germline values: CDR1 SGHVS, CDR2 FQNEAQ. V lost 7 bases to trimming and J lost 5 bases; unmatched junction nucleotides: 10. Here the CDR3 reads CASTFSGGGEDTQYF. DNA for the CDR3: TGTGCCAGCACCTTTAGCGGGGGCGGGGAAGATACGCAGTATTTT.